Reported below is one T cell receptor (beta chain). This sample is drawn from a study of beta chain features in type 1 diabetes. This CDR3 contains 17 residues. V was pared by 4 bases and J by 4 bases, with 12 bases of the junction left unmatched. Per germline, CDR1 MNHNS and CDR2 SASEGT. Every bit of the isolated RNA underwent reverse transcription, so sequencing read expressed TCRB transcripts. Assay: immunoSEQ multiplex PCR; the TCRdb copy retains only in-frame clones and omits some. Here the sample spans 860,000 or so clones, about 17% being singletons. The sequence was collected from a woman between 18 and 30 years old in good health. The sequencing sample was made of naive CD4+ T cells from blood. The chain has TRBV6-1 and TRBJ2-1; 8 bases line up with TRBD2. This chain's CDR3 is CASSATASGSRYNEQFF. The CDR3 nucleotides are TGTGCCAGCAGTGCCACCGCAAGCGGGAGTAGATACAATGAGCAGTTCTTC.